The 2 T cell receptor beta chains in this list originate from one sample, sequenced in a study of T cells expressing NK-cell markers. TCRdb derives one entry per CDR3 protein from the 5' RACE reads, leaving out DNA. The sample has around 380,000 distinct CDR3 sequences, and its top ten clones hold approximately 12%. Material: blood T cells: a sorted CD56 or NKG2C T cell subset, CD4+ or CD8+ T cells, or bulk PBMC T cells (not recorded which). The receptor source for this set is a woman between 50 and 59 years old in good health.

The CDR3 loop reads CASSQDLRSRVLNEQFF. The rearrangement links TRBV3-1 to TRBJ2-1; as DNA is missing, the TRBD1 call by TCRdb cannot be tested. The length of the CDR3 is 17 residues. In germline, CDR1 is LGHDT, CDR2 YNNKEL (reference sequence).

The chain is built from TRBV7-2 and TRBJ2-1. The CDR3 consists of 18 residues. The germline gives CDR1 SGHTA, CDR2 FQGNSA. This CDR3 is CASSLYPRTRTLWNEQFF.